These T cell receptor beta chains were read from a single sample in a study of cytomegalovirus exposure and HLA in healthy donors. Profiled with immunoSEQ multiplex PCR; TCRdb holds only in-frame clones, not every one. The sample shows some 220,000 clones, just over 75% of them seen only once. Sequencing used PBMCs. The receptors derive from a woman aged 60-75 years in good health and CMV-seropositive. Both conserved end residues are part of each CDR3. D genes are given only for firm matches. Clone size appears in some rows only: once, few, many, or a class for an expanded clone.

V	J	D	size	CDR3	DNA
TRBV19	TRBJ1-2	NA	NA	CASSSTGHYGYTF	TGTGCCAGTAGTTCTACAGGGCACTATGGCTACACCTTC
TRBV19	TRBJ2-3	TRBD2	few	CASSAGLAPADTQYF	TGTGCCAGTAGTGCCGGACTAGCCCCGGCAGATACGCAGTATTTT
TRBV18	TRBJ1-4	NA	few	CASSPIVQGDEKLFF	TGTGCCAGCTCACCAATTGTACAGGGTGATGAAAAACTGTTTTTT
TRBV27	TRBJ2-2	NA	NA	CASSFLSRVPANTGELFF	TGTGCCAGCAGTTTCTTGAGCAGGGTTCCAGCGAACACCGGGGAGCTGTTTTTT
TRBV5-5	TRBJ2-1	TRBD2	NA	CASSLGLAASYNEQFF	TGTGCCAGCAGCTTGGGACTAGCGGCCTCCTACAATGAGCAGTTCTTC
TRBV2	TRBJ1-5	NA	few	CASSGQGYGDQPQHF	TGTGCCAGCAGTGGTCAGGGATATGGTGATCAGCCCCAGCATTTT
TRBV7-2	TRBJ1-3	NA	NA	CASSLSGGALGNTIYF	TGTGCCAGCAGCTTATCGGGAGGGGCTTTGGGAAACACCATATATTTT
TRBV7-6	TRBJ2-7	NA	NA	CASSTGTDYEQYF	TGTGCCAGCAGCACCGGCACAGACTACGAGCAGTACTTC
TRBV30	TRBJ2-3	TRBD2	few	CAWSLTGTRGSIQYF	TGTGCCTGGAGTCTCACAGGAACGCGGGGGTCGATACAGTATTTT
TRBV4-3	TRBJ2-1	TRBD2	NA	CASSALASGGSTSYNEQFF	TGCGCCAGCAGCGCGCTAGCCAGCGGGGGGTCTACCTCCTACAATGAGCAGTTCTTC
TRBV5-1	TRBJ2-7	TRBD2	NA	CASSLVTSGYYEQYF	TGCGCCAGCAGCTTGGTGACTAGCGGGTACTACGAGCAGTACTTC
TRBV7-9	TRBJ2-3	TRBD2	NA	CASSLGTSGSDSTDTQYF	TGTGCCAGCAGCTTAGGGACTAGCGGGAGCGACAGCACAGATACGCAGTATTTT
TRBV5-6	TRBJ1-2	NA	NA	CASRTYDRPNYGYTF	TGTGCCAGCAGAACCTACGACAGACCGAACTATGGCTACACCTTC
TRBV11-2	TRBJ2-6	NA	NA	CASSSYSSGANVLTF	TGTGCCAGCAGCTCTTACTCCTCTGGGGCCAACGTCCTGACTTTC
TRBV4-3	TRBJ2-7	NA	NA	CASSQVFPSTSEQYF	TGCGCCAGCAGCCAAGTTTTCCCCTCAACTTCCGAGCAGTACTTC
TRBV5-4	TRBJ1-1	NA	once	CASSSPQTGNTEAFF	TGTGCCAGCAGCTCCCCCCAGACAGGGAACACTGAAGCTTTCTTT
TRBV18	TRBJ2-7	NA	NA	CASSPSEGTVPYEQYF	TGTGCCAGCTCACCCTCAGAGGGGACTGTCCCCTACGAGCAGTACTTC
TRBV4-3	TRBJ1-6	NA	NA	CASSQEEGDNSPLHF	TGCGCCAGCAGCCAGGAAGAGGGGGATAATTCACCCCTCCACTTT
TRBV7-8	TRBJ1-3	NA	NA	CASSSLRPLGSTGNTIYF	TGTGCCAGCAGCTCATTGAGGCCCCTCGGTAGTACTGGAAACACCATATATTTT
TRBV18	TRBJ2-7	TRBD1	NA	CASSPGTGVYEQYF	TGTGCCAGCTCACCCGGGACAGGGGTATACGAGCAGTACTTC
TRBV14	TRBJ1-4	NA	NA	CASSLGSGEKLFF	TGTGCCAGCAGCCTTGGGAGCGGGGAAAAACTGTTTTTT
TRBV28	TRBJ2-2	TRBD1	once	CASQGTGRAGELFF	TGTGCCAGCCAAGGGACAGGGCGGGCCGGGGAGCTGTTTTTT
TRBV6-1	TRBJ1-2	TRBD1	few	CASSEDREEGYTF	TGTGCCAGCAGCGAGGACAGGGAAGAGGGCTACACCTTC
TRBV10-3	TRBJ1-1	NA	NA	CATYREGEAFF	TGTGCCACTTACAGGGAGGGTGAAGCTTTCTTT
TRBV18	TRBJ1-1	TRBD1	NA	CASSPVTGGLEAFF	TGTGCCAGCTCACCGGTGACAGGGGGCCTTGAAGCTTTCTTT
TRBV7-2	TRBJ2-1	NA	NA	CAIRSGGSPYNEQFF	TGTGCCATCCGATCCGGGGGATCCCCCTACAATGAGCAGTTCTTC
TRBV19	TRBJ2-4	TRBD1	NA	CASSLGGTGSGRQYF	TGTGCCAGTAGTTTGGGGGGGACAGGGTCCGGTCGTCAGTACTTC
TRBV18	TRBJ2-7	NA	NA	CASSPTRDITYEQYF	TGTGCCAGCTCCCCCACCCGGGACATAACCTACGAGCAGTACTTC
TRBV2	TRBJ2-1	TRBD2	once	CASSEGLAGVNEQFF	TGTGCCAGCAGTGAGGGGCTAGCGGGAGTTAATGAGCAGTTCTTC
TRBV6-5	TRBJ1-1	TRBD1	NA	CASSWGQGGPEAFF	TGTGCCAGCAGCTGGGGACAGGGAGGGCCTGAAGCTTTCTTT
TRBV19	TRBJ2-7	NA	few	CASSIGQGLLYEQYF	TGTGCCAGTAGTATCGGGCAGGGCCTCCTCTACGAGCAGTACTTC
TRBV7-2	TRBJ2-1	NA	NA	CASSLFLSGTNEQFF	TGTGCCAGCAGCTTGTTCCTTAGCGGAACCAATGAGCAGTTCTTC
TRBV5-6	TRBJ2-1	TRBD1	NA	CASSSTGQGFGEQFF	TGTGCCAGCAGTTCAACAGGACAGGGTTTCGGTGAGCAGTTCTTC
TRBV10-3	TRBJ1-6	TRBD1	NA	CAINADRENSPLHF	TGTGCCATCAACGCTGACAGGGAGAATTCACCCCTCCACTTT
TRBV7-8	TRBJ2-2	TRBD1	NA	CASSLAVQGVGGELFF	TGTGCCAGCAGCTTAGCGGTTCAGGGGGTCGGCGGGGAGCTGTTTTTT
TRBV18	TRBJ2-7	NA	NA	CASSPPSSYEQYF	TGTGCCAGCTCACCACCGAGTTCCTACGAGCAGTACTTC
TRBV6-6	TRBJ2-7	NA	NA	CASSYHSRYEQYF	TGTGCCAGCAGTTACCACAGTAGGTACGAGCAGTACTTC
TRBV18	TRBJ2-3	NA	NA	CASSPTYTQYF	TGTGCCAGCTCACCGACTTATACGCAGTATTTT
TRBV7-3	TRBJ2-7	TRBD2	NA	CASRSRLAGGYEQYF	TGTGCCAGCAGATCACGACTAGCGGGGGGCTACGAGCAGTACTTC
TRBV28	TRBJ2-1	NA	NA	CALSGSSYNEQFF	TGTGCTTTATCGGGGAGCTCCTACAATGAGCAGTTCTTC
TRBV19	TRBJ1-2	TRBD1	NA	CASSIRKTGPQVHNYGYTF	TGTGCCAGTAGTATACGAAAGACAGGGCCTCAAGTTCACAACTATGGCTACACCTTC
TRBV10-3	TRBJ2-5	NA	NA	CAISDRGQETQYF	TGTGCCATCAGTGATAGAGGGCAAGAGACCCAGTACTTC
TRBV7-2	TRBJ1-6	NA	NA	CASSFPPTNPNSPLHF	TGTGCCAGCAGCTTTCCCCCCACAAATCCCAATTCACCCCTCCACTTT
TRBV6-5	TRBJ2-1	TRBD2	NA	CASSYLGLAGDEQFF	TGTGCCAGCAGTTACCTTGGACTAGCGGGAGATGAGCAGTTCTTC
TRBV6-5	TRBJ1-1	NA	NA	CASSGGLKAFF	TGTGCCAGCAGCGGGGGGTTAAAAGCTTTCTTT
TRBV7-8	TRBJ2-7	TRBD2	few	CASSLLAGESYEQYF	TGTGCCAGCAGCTTACTAGCGGGGGAGTCCTACGAGCAGTACTTC
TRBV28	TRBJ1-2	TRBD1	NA	CASRSGTGATYGYTF	TGTGCCAGCAGGTCCGGGACAGGGGCCACCTATGGCTACACCTTC
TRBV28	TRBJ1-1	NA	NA	CASNFQRTEAFF	TGTGCCAGCAACTTCCAGCGCACTGAAGCTTTCTTT
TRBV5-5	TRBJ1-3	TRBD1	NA	CASSLGGTGAGNTIYF	TGTGCCAGCAGCTTGGGAGGGACAGGGGCTGGAAACACCATATATTTT
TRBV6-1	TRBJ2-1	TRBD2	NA	CASSDRLAGEGEQFF	TGTGCCAGCAGTGACAGGCTAGCGGGAGAGGGTGAGCAGTTCTTC
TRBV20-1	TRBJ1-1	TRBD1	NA	CSARDREAAFF	TGCAGTGCTAGGGACAGGGAGGCAGCTTTCTTT
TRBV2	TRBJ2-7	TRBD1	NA	CASRPDRDHEQYF	TGTGCCAGCAGACCTGACAGGGACCACGAGCAGTACTTC
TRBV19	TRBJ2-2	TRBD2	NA	CASSTGGTPGELFF	TGTGCCAGTAGTACGGGGGGTACGCCCGGGGAGCTGTTTTTT
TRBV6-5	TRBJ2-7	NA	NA	CASSYWREAEQYF	TGTGCCAGCAGTTACTGGAGGGAAGCCGAGCAGTACTTC
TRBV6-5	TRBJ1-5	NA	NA	CATSRTRQDQPQHF	TGTGCCACTTCAAGGACTCGTCAGGATCAGCCCCAGCATTTT
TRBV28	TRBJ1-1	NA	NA	CASMGANLNTEAFF	TGTGCCAGCATGGGGGCCAACCTGAACACTGAAGCTTTCTTT
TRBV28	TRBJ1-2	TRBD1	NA	CASSRTGGANYGYTF	TGTGCCAGCAGTCGGACAGGGGGCGCCAACTATGGCTACACCTTC
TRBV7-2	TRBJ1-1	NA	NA	CASSLGANTEAFF	TGTGCCAGCAGCTTGGGGGCGAACACTGAAGCTTTCTTT
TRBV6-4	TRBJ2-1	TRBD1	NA	CASSDGTGDFRYNEQFF	TGTGCCAGCAGTGATGGGACAGGGGATTTTAGGTACAATGAGCAGTTCTTC